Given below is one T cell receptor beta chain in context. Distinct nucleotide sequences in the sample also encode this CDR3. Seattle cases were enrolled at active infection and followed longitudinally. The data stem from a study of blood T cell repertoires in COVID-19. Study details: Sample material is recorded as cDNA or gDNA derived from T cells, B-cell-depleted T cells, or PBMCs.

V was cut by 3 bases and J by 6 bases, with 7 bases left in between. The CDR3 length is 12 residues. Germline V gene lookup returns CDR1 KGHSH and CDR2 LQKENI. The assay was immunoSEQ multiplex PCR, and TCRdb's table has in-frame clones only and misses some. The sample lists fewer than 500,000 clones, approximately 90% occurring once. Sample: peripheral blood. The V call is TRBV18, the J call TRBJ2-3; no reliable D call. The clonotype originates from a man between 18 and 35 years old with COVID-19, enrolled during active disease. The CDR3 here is CASSPSRDTQYF. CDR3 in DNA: TGTGCCAGCTCACCTAGCCGGGATACGCAGTATTTT.